The sample holds one count of the clone carrying this TCR beta chain. What it binds is not known. The CDR3 covers 16 residues. V trimming: 1 base; J trimming: 6 bases; junction bases outside the gene matches: 12. CDR1 is LGHDT and CDR2 is YNNKEL in the germline V gene (reference sequence). These data come from a study of T cell responses to AZD1222 COVID-19 vaccine. Study-wide points: Per reports, nearly half of all spike-specific TCRs target regions that are unmutated in variants. An increase in Spike-specific TCR breadth and depth was observed after two AZD1222 doses. In all cases, repertoires were sampled only after the peak T cell response.

Sequencing used immunoSEQ multiplex PCR; TCRdb keeps in-frame clones, though not all of them. The sample contains more than 110,000 clones, roughly 90% of which appear only once. This receptor was taken from an adult in good health. The source material was peripheral blood, sampled on day 0 of AZD1222 vaccination. J is TRBJ2-7 and V is TRBV3-1 (or the pseudogene TRBV3-2); TRBD2 matches at 7 bases. In nucleotides, the CDR3 is TGTGCCAGCAGCCAAGGCTCCCTCGGGGGGAAGAGCGAGCAGTACTTC. Translated: CASSQGSLGGKSEQYF.